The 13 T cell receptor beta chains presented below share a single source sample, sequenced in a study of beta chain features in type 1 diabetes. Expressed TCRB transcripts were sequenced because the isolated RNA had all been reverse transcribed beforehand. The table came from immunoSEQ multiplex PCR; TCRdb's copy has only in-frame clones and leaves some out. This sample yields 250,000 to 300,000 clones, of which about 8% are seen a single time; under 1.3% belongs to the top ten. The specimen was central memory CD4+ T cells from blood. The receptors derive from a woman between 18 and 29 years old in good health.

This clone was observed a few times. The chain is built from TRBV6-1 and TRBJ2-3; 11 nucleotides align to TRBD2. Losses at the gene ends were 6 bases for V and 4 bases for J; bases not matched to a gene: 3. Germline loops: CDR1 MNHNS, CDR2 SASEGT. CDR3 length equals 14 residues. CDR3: CASRELAGADTQYF. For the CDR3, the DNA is TGTGCCAGCAGAGAACTAGCGGGGGCAGATACGCAGTATTTT.

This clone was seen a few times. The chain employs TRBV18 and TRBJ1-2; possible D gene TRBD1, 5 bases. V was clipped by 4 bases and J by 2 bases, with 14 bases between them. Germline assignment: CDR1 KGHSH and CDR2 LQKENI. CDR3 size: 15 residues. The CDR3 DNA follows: TGTGCCAGCTCACAAGGCGGGGACGGGAACTATGGCTACACCTTC. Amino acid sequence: CASSQGGDGNYGYTF.

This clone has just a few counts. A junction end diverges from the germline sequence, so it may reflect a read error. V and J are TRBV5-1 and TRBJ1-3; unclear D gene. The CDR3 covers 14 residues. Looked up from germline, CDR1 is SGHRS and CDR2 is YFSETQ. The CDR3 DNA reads TGTGCCAGCGGAAACTTTAACTCTGGAAACACCATATATTTT. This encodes CASGNFNSGNTIYF.

CDR3 sequence: CASSDALGGAETQYF. In nucleotides, the CDR3 is TGTGCCAGCAGCGACGCTTTGGGGGGGGCAGAGACCCAGTACTTC. The rearrangement uses TRBV5-4 and TRBJ2-5; perhaps TRBD2 as D (7 bases). Trimming took off 4 bases at V and 4 bases at J, with 17 bases between the two ends. Germline V CDR1 and CDR2: SGHNT, YYREEE (reference sequence). This CDR3 has 15 amino acids.

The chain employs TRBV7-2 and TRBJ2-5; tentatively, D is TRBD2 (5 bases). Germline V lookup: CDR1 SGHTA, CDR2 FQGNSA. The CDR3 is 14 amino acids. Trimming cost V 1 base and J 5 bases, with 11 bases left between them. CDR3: CASSLGISGETQYF. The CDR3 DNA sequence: TGTGCCAGCAGCTTAGGAATTTCGGGGGAGACCCAGTACTTC.

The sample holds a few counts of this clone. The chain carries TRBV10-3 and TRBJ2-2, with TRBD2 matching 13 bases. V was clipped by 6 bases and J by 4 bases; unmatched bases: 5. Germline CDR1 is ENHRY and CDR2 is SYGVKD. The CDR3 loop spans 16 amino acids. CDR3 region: CAISTSGGAGTGELFF. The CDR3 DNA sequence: TGTGCCATCAGCACTAGCGGGGGGGCTGGCACCGGGGAGCTGTTTTTT.

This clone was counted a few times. The DNA for the CDR3 is TGTGCCAGCAGCCCCGGACAGGCCCGAGGTCTAGGGGCTTTCTTT. Its translation: CASSPGQARGLGAFF. The chain carries TRBV7-2 and TRBJ1-1; 7 nucleotides align to TRBD1. Per the germline V gene, CDR1 is SGHTA and CDR2 is FQGNSA. V lost 5 bases and J lost 11; bases outside the gene matches: 17. The length of the CDR3 is 15 residues.

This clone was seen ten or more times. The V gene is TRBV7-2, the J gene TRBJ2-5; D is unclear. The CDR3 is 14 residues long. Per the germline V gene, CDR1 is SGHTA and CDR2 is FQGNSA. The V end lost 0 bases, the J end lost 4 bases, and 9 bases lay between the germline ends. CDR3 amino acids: CASSLASMAETQYF. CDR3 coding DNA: TGTGCCAGCAGCTTAGCGTCGATGGCAGAGACCCAGTACTTC.

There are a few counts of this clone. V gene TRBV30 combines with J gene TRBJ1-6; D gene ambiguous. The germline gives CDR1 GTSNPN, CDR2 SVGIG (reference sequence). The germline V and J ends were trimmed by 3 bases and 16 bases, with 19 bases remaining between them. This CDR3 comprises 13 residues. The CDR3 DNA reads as TGTGCCTGGAGCCCCTCCGGTCGCCCTCCGCTCCACTTT. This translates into CAWSPSGRPPLHF.

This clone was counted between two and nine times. CDR3 DNA sequence: TGCGCCAGCAGCCAATGGGATAAAGAGACCCAGTACTTC. It codes for CASSQWDKETQYF. The rearrangement uses TRBV4-1 and TRBJ2-5; D gene uncertain. The germline V and J ends were trimmed by 2 bases and 3 bases, with 7 bases remaining between them. The V gene's germline CDR1 is MGHRA and CDR2 YSYEKL. The CDR3 spans 13 residues.

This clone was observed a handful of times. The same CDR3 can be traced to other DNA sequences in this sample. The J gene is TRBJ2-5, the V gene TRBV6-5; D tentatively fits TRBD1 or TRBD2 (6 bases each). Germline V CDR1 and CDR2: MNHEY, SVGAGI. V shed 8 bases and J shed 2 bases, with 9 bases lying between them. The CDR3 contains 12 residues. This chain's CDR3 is CASGGGQETQYF. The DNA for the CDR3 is TGTGCCAGCGGAGGGGGACAAGAGACCCAGTACTTC.

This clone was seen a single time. The CDR3 nucleotides are TGTGCCAGTCGATGGGGGTCCGGCAATGAGCAGTTCTTC. The encoded protein is CASRWGSGNEQFF. The chain uses TRBV6-5 and TRBJ2-1; tentatively, D is TRBD1 or TRBD2 (5 bases each). V lost 9 bases and J 6 bases, leaving 15 bases between the germline ends. The CDR3 totals 13 residues. Germline CDR1 reads MNHEY; CDR2 reads SVGAGI.

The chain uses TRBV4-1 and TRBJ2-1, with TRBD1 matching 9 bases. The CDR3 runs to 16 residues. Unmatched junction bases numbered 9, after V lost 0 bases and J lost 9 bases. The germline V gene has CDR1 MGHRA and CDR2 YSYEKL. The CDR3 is CASSQDRGRQGGEQFF. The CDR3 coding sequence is TGCGCCAGCAGCCAAGATCGGGGAAGACAGGGGGGTGAGCAGTTCTTC.